A selection of T cell receptor beta chains follows, all from one sample in a study of shared clonotypes between healthy human individuals. Sequencing used immunoSEQ multiplex PCR; TCRdb keeps in-frame clones, though not all of them. The sample holds around 1 million clones, about three quarters seen once. Specimen: memory CD4+ T cells sorted from blood. These receptors came from a man aged 18-30 years in good health. CDR3s include the opening cysteine and the closing phenylalanine or tryptophan. The order of the fields is clone size, D gene, CDR3 length, V gene, J gene, CDR3 protein, CDR3 DNA. D genes are given only for firm matches. Where a row states a size, it is once, few, many or the class of an expanded clone; other rows omit it.

abundance: .; d_gene: .; len: 16; v_gene: TRBV11-2; j_gene: TRBJ1-6; CDR3aa: CASSFTNRVRGSPLHF; CDR3nt: TGTGCCAGCAGCTTCACAAACAGGGTCCGTGGTTCACCCCTCCACTTT
abundance: .; d_gene: .; len: 13; v_gene: TRBV5-4; j_gene: TRBJ2-7; CDR3aa: CASSLVELREQYF; CDR3nt: TGTGCCAGCAGCTTGGTGGAACTGAGGGAGCAGTACTTC
abundance: few; d_gene: TRBD1; len: 17; v_gene: TRBV12-5; j_gene: TRBJ1-3; CDR3aa: CASGLVGTGTSGNTIYF; CDR3nt: TGTGCTAGTGGTTTGGTGGGGACAGGGACATCCGGAAACACCATATATTTT
abundance: .; d_gene: TRBD2; len: 15; v_gene: TRBV5-4; j_gene: TRBJ2-5; CDR3aa: CASSSTSGPQETQYF; CDR3nt: TGTGCCAGCAGCTCGACTAGCGGCCCCCAAGAGACCCAGTACTTC
abundance: .; d_gene: TRBD2; len: 15; v_gene: TRBV10-3; j_gene: TRBJ2-7; CDR3aa: CAISEGAGATYEQYF; CDR3nt: TGTGCCATCAGTGAAGGAGCGGGAGCGACCTACGAGCAGTACTTC
abundance: .; d_gene: .; len: 13; v_gene: TRBV27; j_gene: TRBJ2-7; CDR3aa: CASSLSRGYEQYF; CDR3nt: TGTGCCAGCAGTTTATCCAGGGGATACGAGCAGTACTTC
abundance: .; d_gene: .; len: 14; v_gene: TRBV5-1; j_gene: TRBJ2-7; CDR3aa: CASSSRTMGVEQYF; CDR3nt: TGCGCCAGCAGCTCCCGGACTATGGGCGTAGAGCAGTACTTC
abundance: .; d_gene: TRBD2; len: 14; v_gene: TRBV10-3; j_gene: TRBJ2-1; CDR3aa: CATQKAGYYNEQFF; CDR3nt: TGTGCCACCCAAAAAGCGGGGTACTACAATGAGCAGTTCTTC
abundance: .; d_gene: TRBD2; len: 14; v_gene: TRBV6-6; j_gene: TRBJ2-7; CDR3aa: CASSGRGGSYEQYF; CDR3nt: TGTGCCAGCAGTGGACGGGGGGGCAGCTACGAGCAGTACTTC
abundance: .; d_gene: .; len: 13; v_gene: TRBV2; j_gene: TRBJ1-1; CDR3aa: CASSGQQNTEAFF; CDR3nt: TGTGCCAGCAGCGGACAGCAGAACACTGAAGCTTTCTTT
abundance: .; d_gene: .; len: 13; v_gene: TRBV2; j_gene: TRBJ2-7; CDR3aa: CASRMEPIYEQYF; CDR3nt: TGTGCCAGCAGGATGGAACCCATATACGAGCAGTACTTC
abundance: many; d_gene: TRBD1; len: 15; v_gene: TRBV5-1; j_gene: TRBJ2-7; CDR3aa: CASSKGQVRAYEQYF; CDR3nt: TGCGCCAGCAGCAAAGGACAGGTTCGAGCCTACGAGCAGTACTTC
abundance: .; d_gene: .; len: 14; v_gene: TRBV7-2; j_gene: TRBJ2-2; CDR3aa: CASSLYPNTGELFF; CDR3nt: TGTGCCAGCAGCTTATACCCGAACACCGGGGAGCTGTTTTTT
abundance: .; d_gene: .; len: 14; v_gene: TRBV6-5; j_gene: TRBJ1-5; CDR3aa: CASRRGGRNQAQHF; CDR3nt: TGTGCCAGCCGGCGGGGAGGGAGGAATCAGGCCCAGCATTTT